This record looks at one TCR beta chain sequence and its context. Here immunoSEQ multiplex PCR was the method, and the copy in TCRdb shows in-frame clones only, minus some. This repertoire includes about 30,000 clones. The sample originates from a study of Tregs in tolerant kidney transplant recipients. The clonotype comes from a human donor who received a combined kidney and bone marrow transplant. The sample in question was CD8+ T cells from blood, obtained before the transplant.

The CDR3 is CAISEPGLAGLNEQFF. Incomplete CDR3 DNA: TGTGCCATCAGTGAGCCGGGACTAGCGGGATTGAATGAG. The chain carries TRBV10-3 and TRBJ2-1; 13 nucleotides match TRBD2. The observed sequence ends 3 residues before the CDR3 terminus, with the missing tail filled in from the germline J gene. Germline CDR1 reads ENHRY; CDR2 reads SYGVKD. Losses at the gene ends were 2 bases for V and 7 bases for J; bases not matched to a gene: 5. This CDR3 comprises 16 residues.